This TCR beta chain was found in a study of vaccination and CD4 T cells after COVID-19. The wider study: Cells were stimulated with overlapping spike peptide pools from SARS-CoV-2, HCoV-NL63, HCoV-OC43 and HCoV-229E.

CDR3 length: 13 residues. Trimming shortened V by 6 bases and J by 5 bases, and 11 bases separated the two germline ends. CDR1 is KGHSH, CDR2 LQKENI, per germline. Treatment of the sample: roughly 11-day PBMC culture with coronavirus spike peptide pools or control peptides (ViraFEST assay). The Oncomine TCR Beta short-read assay was applied to DNA of cultured CD4+ T cells. The template was genomic DNA from cultured CD4+ T cells. Each CDR3 protein is one row after TCRdb ran MiXCR on the PCR reads. The sample contains 11,000 or so distinct CDR3 sequences, about two fifths of which appear only once. On this clonotype itself: Its antigen is not known.

The chain is built from TRBV18 and TRBJ1-5; no reliable D call. Material: CD4+ T cells from blood, cultured in vitro. This clonotype originated in a human donor who had recovered from COVID-19. The CDR3 DNA reads TGTGCCAGCTCTCCAGATACAGATCAGCCCCAGCATTTT. As protein: CASSPDTDQPQHF.